These 3 T cell receptor beta chains originate from one sample sequenced in a study of blood T cell repertoires in COVID-19. Sequencing was performed with immunoSEQ multiplex PCR; in TCRdb, only in-frame clones are kept and a portion is missing. Of more than 95,000 clones detected, 91% appear once; the ten largest clones hold around 6%. Material: peripheral blood. The origin of the receptors is a human donor in a cohort sampled during active COVID-19.

The chain uses TRBV28 and TRBJ2-3, with 10 bases aligning to TRBD2. Trimming cost V 9 bases and J 3 bases; bases outside gene matches: 6. From germline, CDR1 is MDHEN and CDR2 SYDVKM. The CDR3 has 14 residues. This CDR3 reads CASRSGGATDTQYF. The CDR3 DNA reads as TGTGCCAGTCGGAGCGGGGGGGCAACAGATACGCAGTATTTT. The entire variable domain, with the rest obtained from reference TRBV28 and TRBJ2-3, is as follows: DVKVTQSSRYLVKRTGEKVFLECVQDMDHENMFWYRQDPGLGLRLIYFSYDVKMKEKGDIPEGYSVSREKKERFSLILESASTNQTSMYLCASRSGGATDTQYFGPGTRLTVL.

V is TRBV10-1 and J is TRBJ2-3; 8 nucleotides align to TRBD2. The CDR3 runs to 15 residues. The V gene's germline CDR1 is WNHNN and CDR2 SYGVQD (reference sequence). Unmatched junction bases numbered 4, after V lost 1 base and J lost 4 bases. This chain's CDR3 is CASSEFGLAPDTQYF. Here the CDR3 DNA reads TGCGCCAGCAGTGAGTTCGGACTAGCCCCAGATACGCAGTATTTT.

The genes are TRBV6-2 or TRBV6-3 and TRBJ2-7, with D perhaps TRBD2 (6 bases). Germline loops: CDR1 MNHEY, CDR2 SVGEGT. V was trimmed by 2 bases and J by 2 bases, leaving 10 bases between them. CDR3 length: 14 residues. Here the CDR3 DNA reads TGTGCCAGCAGTTACGCGGGACGGACCTACGAGCAGTACTTC. The encoded protein is CASSYAGRTYEQYF.